The rows below give T cell receptor beta chains drawn from one sample of a study of human T cells and chemical hapten exposure. TCRdb recomputed calls from the RACE reads with MiXCR, one row per CDR3 protein. The data show some 300,000 distinct CDR3 sequences, approximately 5% seen once. Source: whole blood, taken in connection with sensitization to the hapten diphenylcyclopropenone (DPC). The receptors shown here come from a young woman with alopecia areata. Some clones in this sample may be carry-over from other donors' samples. Both conserved end residues are part of each CDR3. Each record gives: V gene, J gene, clone size, D gene, CDR3 protein, CDR3 DNA. D genes are given only for firm matches. The size of a clone is reported for some rows only, either as once, few or many, or as a class for expanded clones.

>TRBV20-1|TRBJ2-1|few|NA
CSAGRGNEQFF
TGCAGTGCTGGTAGGGGCAATGAGCAGTTCTTC
>TRBV20-1|TRBJ1-6|NA|NA
CSAAGRRGSPLHF
TGCAGTGCTGCCGGGCGACGGGGTTCACCCCTCCACTTT
>TRBV7-2|TRBJ2-7|many|NA
CASSFPGPYEQYF
TGTGCCAGCAGCTTCCCAGGTCCCTACGAGCAGTACTTC
>TRBV29-1|TRBJ2-5|many|TRBD1
CSVTLRTGQETQYF
TGCAGCGTTACCCTAAGGACAGGGCAAGAGACCCAGTACTTC
>TRBV24-1|TRBJ2-2|many|NA
CATSGQTNTGELFF
TGTGCCACCAGTGGACAGACGAACACCGGGGAGCTGTTTTTT
>TRBV9|TRBJ1-5|few|NA
CASSEGGNSNQPQHF
TGTGCCAGCAGCGAGGGAGGGAATAGCAATCAGCCCCAGCATTTT
>TRBV6-5|TRBJ1-3|few|NA
CASSYRGPHTGTIYF
TGTGCCAGCAGTTACCGTGGGCCGCATACCGGCACCATATATTTT
>TRBV10-3|TRBJ1-4|few|TRBD1
CAISAAGQGFGPPNEKLFF
TGTGCCATCAGTGCCGCGGGACAGGGCTTCGGACCTCCCAATGAAAAACTGTTTTTT
>TRBV20-1|TRBJ1-4|few|NA
CSAPRTESNEKLFF
TGCAGTGCTCCTCGGACAGAAAGTAATGAAAAACTGTTTTTT
>TRBV6-5|TRBJ2-1|many|NA
CASSYSRRGPSYNEQFF
TGTGCCAGCAGTTACTCCCGCAGGGGCCCTTCCTACAATGAGCAGTTCTTC
>TRBV6-1|TRBJ2-2|many|NA
CASSPGETTGELFF
TGTGCCAGCAGTCCAGGGGAGACCACCGGGGAGCTGTTTTTT
>TRBV7-2|TRBJ2-7|NA|NA
CASSRKQTTGTEAYEQYF
TGTGCCAGCAGCCGAAAGCAAACTACCGGGACTGAAGCCTACGAGCAGTACTTC
>TRBV29-1|TRBJ1-1|many|NA
CSVYGGVAEAFF
TGCAGCGTCTACGGGGGGGTGGCTGAAGCTTTCTTT
>TRBV20-1|TRBJ2-6|many|NA
CSAAESSGANVLTF
TGCAGTGCGGCGGAGAGCTCTGGGGCCAACGTCCTGACTTTC
>TRBV2|TRBJ2-7|many|TRBD2
CASSEGTGGSYEQYF
TGTGCCAGCAGTGAAGGGACGGGGGGCTCCTACGAGCAGTACTTC
>TRBV7-8|TRBJ1-5|many|NA
CASSLNNQPQHF
TGTGCCAGCAGCTTGAATAATCAGCCCCAGCATTTT
>TRBV7-2|TRBJ2-3|few|NA
CASSLGDPGTQYF
TGTGCCAGCAGCTTAGGGGACCCCGGTACGCAGTATTTT
>TRBV7-2|TRBJ2-1|many|NA
CASSLAGKADNEQFF
TGTGCCAGCAGCTTAGCCGGTAAGGCGGACAATGAGCAGTTCTTC
>TRBV29-1|TRBJ1-3|many|NA
CSVIGGAAGNTIYF
TGCAGCGTCATAGGGGGGGCAGCAGGAAACACCATATATTTT
>TRBV5-6|TRBJ2-3|NA|NA
CASSFQTTDTQYF
TGTGCCAGCAGCTTCCAGACCACAGATACGCAGTATTTT
>TRBV6-1|TRBJ2-3|many|NA
CASRLGDSTDTQYF
TGTGCCAGCAGGCTGGGGGATAGCACAGATACGCAGTATTTT
>TRBV20-1|TRBJ1-5|few|TRBD1
CSASQPGQAFNQPQHF
TGCAGTGCTTCACAGCCGGGACAGGCCTTCAATCAGCCCCAGCATTTT
>TRBV5-1|TRBJ2-5|many|NA
CASSLDGETQYF
TGCGCCAGCAGCTTGGACGGAGAGACCCAGTACTTC
>TRBV20-1|TRBJ2-7|NA|TRBD1
CSARSGRGSYEQYF
TGCAGTGCTAGGTCGGGCAGGGGGAGTTACGAGCAGTACTTC
>TRBV28|TRBJ1-1|many|TRBD1
CASKPGQGRTEAFF
TGTGCCAGCAAGCCGGGACAGGGCAGAACTGAAGCTTTCTTT
>TRBV7-9|TRBJ2-7|many|NA
CASSLPGQGSYEQYF
TGTGCCAGCAGCCTCCCGGGTCAGGGTAGCTACGAGCAGTACTTC
>TRBV10-3|TRBJ2-7|NA|TRBD2
CAISPSGGIYEQYF
TGTGCCATCAGTCCTAGCGGGGGTATATACGAGCAGTACTTC
>TRBV7-2|TRBJ2-3|few|TRBD2
CASSVGLAGGLPRGF
TGTGCCAGCAGCGTCGGACTAGCGGGGGGACTACCTCGGGGATTT
>TRBV5-1|TRBJ2-7|many|NA
CASSSWTGTYEQYF
TGCGCCAGCAGCTCGTGGACTGGGACCTACGAGCAGTACTTC
>TRBV18|TRBJ2-3|few|TRBD2
CASSPGAGASTDTQYF
TGTGCCAGCTCACCGGGAGCGGGGGCTAGCACAGATACGCAGTATTTT
>TRBV5-1|TRBJ2-7|many|NA
CASSFRVGAYEQYF
TGCGCCAGCAGCTTCCGGGTCGGGGCCTACGAGCAGTACTTC
>TRBV12-3/TRBV12-4|TRBJ2-3|many|TRBD2
CASSLGRTSGGSTDTQYF
TGTGCCAGCAGTTTAGGGAGGACTAGCGGGGGTAGCACAGATACGCAGTATTTT
>TRBV6-6|TRBJ2-3|few|NA
CASSYSRPAGGTDTQYF
TGTGCCAGCAGTTACTCGAGACCCGCCGGAGGCACAGATACGCAGTATTTT
>TRBV28|TRBJ2-7|NA|NA
CASRHGVTYEQYF
TGTGCCAGCAGGCACGGGGTAACCTACGAGCAGTACTTC
>TRBV7-9|TRBJ2-6|many|TRBD1
CASSLGQGYSGANVLTF
TGTGCCAGCAGCTTGGGACAGGGATACTCTGGGGCCAACGTCCTGACTTTC
>TRBV7-9|TRBJ1-6|few|NA
CASSSTGGSYNSPLHF
TGTGCCAGCAGCTCAACGGGCGGTTCCTATAATTCACCCCTCCACTTT
>TRBV13|TRBJ2-1|many|NA
CASSLWGDEQFF
TGTGCCAGCAGCTTATGGGGGGATGAGCAGTTCTTC
>TRBV13|TRBJ2-1|many|TRBD2
CASSPGTTNNEQFF
TGTGCCAGCAGCCCCGGGACTACCAACAATGAGCAGTTCTTC
>TRBV12-3/TRBV12-4|TRBJ2-7|many|NA
CASSFPSAGTPEQYF
TGTGCCAGCAGTTTCCCCTCAGCAGGGACCCCTGAGCAGTACTTC
>TRBV20-1|TRBJ1-1|many|TRBD1
CSATGDSSNTEAFF
TGCAGTGCAACTGGGGACAGTTCAAACACTGAAGCTTTCTTT
>TRBV20-1|TRBJ1-1|few|NA
CSARVPKGLSFSEAFF
TGCAGTGCTAGGGTTCCAAAAGGCTTGTCCTTCTCTGAAGCTTTCTTT
>TRBV5-1|TRBJ2-1|NA|TRBD2
CASSPLTSGGVYNEQFF
TGCGCCAGCAGTCCCCTCACTAGCGGGGGTGTCTACAATGAGCAGTTCTTC
>TRBV7-8|TRBJ2-7|many|NA
CASSPRGPGSGEQYF
TGTGCCAGCAGCCCACGGGGGCCCGGGTCCGGCGAGCAGTACTTC
>TRBV6-5|TRBJ2-3|many|NA
CASRPPSRPDTQYF
TGTGCCAGCAGGCCCCCGAGTCGGCCAGATACGCAGTATTTT
>TRBV12-3/TRBV12-4|TRBJ2-3|NA|TRBD2
CASRSRGGTDTQYF
TGTGCCAGCCGCTCTCGGGGGGGTACAGATACGCAGTATTTT
>TRBV4-2|TRBJ1-2|NA|NA
CASSQDSTVGNTF
TGTGCCAGCAGCCAAGATTCGACAGTCGGGAACACCTTC
>TRBV6-1|TRBJ2-2|NA|NA
CASSDGGRHTGELFF
TGTGCCAGCAGCGACGGGGGGCGGCACACCGGGGAGCTGTTTTTT
>TRBV2|TRBJ1-3|NA|TRBD1
CASSGGTGAGNTIYF
TGTGCCAGCAGTGGAGGGACAGGGGCGGGAAACACCATATATTTT
>TRBV7-8|TRBJ2-3|few|NA
CASSLGGQTVTDTQYF
TGTGCCAGCAGCTTAGGGGGACAAACTGTCACAGATACGCAGTATTTT
>TRBV7-2|TRBJ1-5|many|NA
CATAPASNQPQHF
TGTGCCACGGCCCCAGCAAGCAATCAGCCCCAGCATTTT
>TRBV7-2|TRBJ1-6|few|NA
CASSLGGGDNSPLHF
TGTGCCAGCAGCTTAGGGGGCGGAGACAATTCACCCCTCCACTTT